A selection of T cell receptor beta chains follows, all from one sample in a study of T cell responses to AZD1222 COVID-19 vaccine. Measured with immunoSEQ multiplex PCR; TCRdb has only the in-frame clones, and not every one. The sample carries 150,000 to 200,000 clones, 80% to 95% recorded once. The sequencing used peripheral blood, collected 28 days after the second AZD1222 dose. Source of these receptors: an adult who received the AZD1222 COVID-19 vaccine. Each CDR3 is given with its conserved first and last residue. The D gene is left open where the match is weak. Size values are once, few and many counts, or a class for expanded clones, and some rows have none.

abundance	v_gene	j_gene	d_gene	CDR3aa	CDR3nt
few	TRBV25-1	TRBJ1-2	NA	CASSSELPYGYTF	TGTGCCAGCAGTTCGGAGTTACCTTATGGCTACACCTTC
NA	TRBV30	TRBJ1-1	NA	CAWSTTTNTEAFF	TGTGCCTGGAGTACAACTACGAACACTGAAGCTTTCTTT
NA	TRBV5-5	TRBJ1-3	NA	CASSFQGSGNTIYF	TGTGCCAGCAGCTTTCAGGGCTCTGGAAACACCATATATTTT
NA	TRBV5-8	TRBJ2-2	TRBD2	CASSAAGTSGGSTGELFF	TGTGCCAGCAGCGCGGCCGGGACTAGCGGGGGTAGCACCGGGGAGCTGTTTTTT
NA	TRBV6-2/TRBV6-3	TRBJ1-6	TRBD1	CASSDLGQQNSPLHF	TGTGCCAGCAGCGATCTGGGACAGCAGAATTCACCCCTCCACTTT
few	TRBV24-1	TRBJ2-1	NA	CATSELGGFDEQFF	TGTGCCACCAGTGAGCTAGGGGGGTTCGATGAGCAGTTCTTC
NA	TRBV7-9	TRBJ2-3	NA	CASSRGRDTQYF	TGTGCCAGCAGCCGGGGCCGGGATACGCAGTATTTT
NA	TRBV19	TRBJ1-1	NA	CASSIDGSLTSEAFF	TGTGCCAGTAGTATAGACGGCAGTCTGACTTCTGAAGCTTTCTTT
NA	TRBV29-1	TRBJ2-2	NA	CSVETSDTGELFF	TGCAGCGTTGAAACCAGCGACACCGGGGAGCTGTTTTTT
NA	TRBV19	TRBJ2-5	TRBD1	CASSIGGQGPQETQYF	TGTGCCAGCAGTATAGGCGGACAGGGCCCTCAAGAGACCCAGTACTTC
few	TRBV19	TRBJ2-7	NA	CASSINYRAYEQYF	TGTGCCAGTAGTATAAATTACAGAGCCTACGAGCAGTACTTC
NA	TRBV6-5	TRBJ1-6	NA	CASTQSGGVSPLHF	TGTGCCAGCACCCAATCGGGGGGAGTTTCACCCCTCCACTTT
NA	TRBV27	TRBJ1-6	NA	CASSLSGTYNSPLHF	TGTGCCAGCAGTTTATCAGGGACCTATAATTCACCCCTCCACTTT
NA	TRBV1	TRBJ2-3	NA	CTSSHARSGDRALWRITQYF	TGCACCAGCAGCCACGCAAGGAGTGGGGACAGGGCTCTTTGGAGGATTACGCAGTATTTT
NA	TRBV3-1/TRBV3-2	TRBJ1-6	NA	CASSQGTENSPLHF	TGTGCCAGCAGCCAAGGGACGGAGAATTCACCCCTCCACTTT
once	TRBV3-1/TRBV3-2	TRBJ2-7	NA	CASSQGAGEQYF	TGTGCCAGCAGCCAAGGTGCAGGGGAGCAGTACTTC
NA	TRBV7-2	TRBJ1-2	NA	CASSLVLDSHGYTF	TGTGCCAGCAGCTTAGTTCTGGACAGTCATGGCTACACCTTC
NA	TRBV11-2	TRBJ2-7	TRBD1	CASSSPPDRGRLPSYEQYF	TGTGCCAGCAGCTCCCCACCGGACAGGGGACGGTTGCCGTCCTACGAGCAGTACTTC
NA	TRBV12-5	TRBJ1-5	NA	CASGSSRGQPQHF	TGTGCTAGTGGTTCCTCACGGGGCCAACCCCAGCATTTT
NA	TRBV5-1	TRBJ1-5	TRBD1	CASSYEGAEYQPQHF	TGCGCCAGCAGCTACGAGGGGGCGGAATATCAGCCCCAGCATTTT
NA	TRBV28	TRBJ1-4	NA	CASDSFGREKLFF	TGTGCCAGCGACAGTTTCGGACGTGAAAAACTGTTTTTT
NA	TRBV18	TRBJ1-2	NA	CASSPPLRGEGYTF	TGTGCCAGCTCACCACCACTCAGGGGCGAGGGCTACACCTTC
NA	TRBV27	TRBJ1-5	NA	CASSPRFRGSNQPQHF	TGTGCCAGCAGCCCCCGGTTTCGGGGGAGCAATCAGCCCCAGCATTTT
NA	TRBV2	TRBJ2-1	TRBD2	CASSPSGRAYEQFF	TGTGCCAGCAGTCCTAGCGGGAGGGCCTATGAGCAGTTCTTC
NA	TRBV12-3/TRBV12-4	TRBJ1-2	NA	CASSLWTRGYTF	TGTGCCAGCAGTTTATGGACGCGCGGCTACACCTTC
NA	TRBV2	TRBJ1-6	NA	CASIPEGGSPLHF	TGTGCCAGCATTCCGGAGGGAGGATCACCCCTCCACTTT
NA	TRBV28	TRBJ2-1	NA	CASTESGTSSYNEQFF	TGTGCCAGCACTGAAAGTGGAACAAGCTCCTACAATGAGCAGTTCTTC
NA	TRBV5-1	TRBJ2-3	TRBD2	CASSFLPGLAGESTDTQYF	TGCGCCAGCAGCTTCCTCCCGGGACTAGCGGGAGAGAGCACAGATACGCAGTATTTT
NA	TRBV7-2	TRBJ2-2	TRBD1	CASSLGTGVGELFF	TGTGCCAGCAGCTTAGGGACAGGGGTCGGGGAGCTGTTTTTT
NA	TRBV5-1	TRBJ2-2	NA	CASSLTGVNTGELFF	TGCGCCAGCAGCTTGACGGGAGTGAACACCGGGGAGCTGTTTTTT
NA	TRBV2	TRBJ2-5	NA	CASTPNQETQYF	TGTGCCAGCACTCCCAACCAAGAGACCCAGTACTTC
NA	TRBV18	TRBJ2-3	NA	CASSNGQPTSTDTQYF	TGTGCCAGCTCAAACGGACAGCCAACTAGCACAGATACGCAGTATTTT
NA	TRBV2	TRBJ2-1	NA	CASSGFGQRLGEQFF	TGTGCCAGCAGTGGGTTCGGACAGCGCCTGGGGGAGCAGTTCTTC
NA	TRBV10-3	TRBJ1-4	TRBD1	CAIRSGTEATNEKLFF	TGTGCCATCAGATCCGGGACAGAAGCAACTAATGAAAAACTGTTTTTT
once	TRBV11-3	TRBJ1-1	NA	CASSLGGRNTEAFF	TGTGCCAGCAGCTTAGGGGGGAGGAACACTGAAGCTTTCTTT
NA	TRBV7-2	TRBJ2-3	TRBD2	CASSLNGGTDTQYF	TGTGCCAGCAGCTTGAACGGGGGGACAGATACGCAGTATTTT
NA	TRBV6-5	TRBJ1-2	TRBD1	CASSYSGTVYGYTF	TGTGCCAGCAGTTATTCTGGGACAGTCTATGGCTACACCTTC
NA	TRBV7-9	TRBJ2-3	NA	CASSLGAGITDTQYF	TGTGCCAGCAGCTTAGGGGCAGGGATCACAGATACGCAGTATTTT
NA	TRBV6-2/TRBV6-3	TRBJ2-7	TRBD2	CASSYSGGRSYEQYF	TGTGCCAGCAGTTACTCGGGGGGGAGAAGCTACGAGCAGTACTTC
NA	TRBV10-3	TRBJ1-6	TRBD1	CAIRGTGTGNSPLHF	TGTGCCATCCGCGGGACCGGGACAGGGAATTCACCCCTCCACTTT
few	TRBV19	TRBJ1-6	NA	CASSIGFGYNSPLHF	TGTGCCAGTAGTATTGGGTTCGGGTATAATTCACCCCTCCACTTT
NA	TRBV28	TRBJ2-1	NA	CASSLGQNNEQFF	TGTGCCAGCAGCTTGGGACAAAACAATGAGCAGTTCTTC